A selection of T cell receptor beta chains follows, all from one sample in a study of T cell changes during pregnancy in multiple sclerosis. Generated by immunoSEQ multiplex PCR, the TCRdb table keeps only in-frame clones and is missing some. The sample holds about 96,000 clones, roughly 92% seen once. This specimen was peripheral blood, taken in the first trimester of pregnancy. The receptors here all came from a female donor with multiple sclerosis, enrolled in a pregnancy study. Both conserved end residues are part of each CDR3. Fields, in order: clone size, D gene, V gene, CDR3 protein. A D gene is named only where the DNA matches it firmly. Clone size appears in some rows only: once, few, many, or a class for an expanded clone.

>NA|NA|TRBV5-1
CASSFGDSYEQYF
>NA|TRBD1|TRBV5-1
CASSTPGQGASSGANVLTF
>NA|TRBD2|TRBV19
CASSDGTSGTNEQFF
>NA|NA|TRBV11-2
CASSAGGLTDTQYF
>NA|NA|TRBV9
CASSASTGREGYTF
>NA|TRBD1|TRBV10-3
CAISGQGATLYGYTF
>NA|NA|TRBV14
CASSQESGGFRETQYF
>few|NA|TRBV27
CASSLSQGPNQPQHF
>NA|TRBD1|TRBV5-1
CASSRGQGNYGYTF
>NA|NA|TRBV28
CASSFRGFQSQHF
>NA|NA|TRBV7-9
CASTSAGGNEKLFF
>NA|TRBD1|TRBV27
CASSIRGLNEQFF
>NA|TRBD2|TRBV6-5
CASSFSGLAGGPEQYF
>NA|NA|TRBV5-1
CASSLEWEKRAYGYTF
>once|TRBD2|TRBV27
CASSRGGQEQFF
>NA|TRBD1|TRBV11-2
CASSLDRGATQYF
>NA|TRBD2|TRBV28
CASKVPNSGLSYNEQFF
>NA|NA|TRBV27
CASSLNSAAGGYNEQFF
>NA|NA|TRBV29-1
CSVADSEETQYF
>NA|TRBD1|TRBV19
CASRDPQGQTTGELFF
>NA|NA|TRBV28
CASSFAGSPTEAFF
>NA|NA|TRBV18
CASSAGELFF
>NA|NA|TRBV4-1
CASSQGPSSTGELFF
>NA|TRBD1|TRBV6-4
CASSVDRGLDTQYF
>NA|NA|TRBV7-6
CASSIPGLKETQYF
>once|NA|TRBV28
CAIIDSRFNNEQFF
>NA|TRBD1|TRBV7-2
CASSFPGQHSGANVLTF
>NA|NA|TRBV30
CAWSGISPSSGNYNEQFF
>NA|NA|TRBV7-2
CATLGGGQGLYGYTF
>NA|NA|TRBV7-3
CASRSQGGTTEAFF
>NA|TRBD2|TRBV9
CASSVGIAGGGAYNEQFF
>NA|TRBD2|TRBV27
CASIPLAGGPGELFF
>NA|TRBD1|TRBV2
CASSEAQGATEAFF
>NA|NA|TRBV28
CASSPPTAMNTEAFF
>NA|TRBD1|TRBV6-6
CASTRTGWTEAFF
>once|TRBD1|TRBV2
CASSWDRVNSYEQYF
>NA|TRBD2|TRBV11-2
CASSLGWGGGYEQYF
>NA|NA|TRBV28
CASWGGPTVERIF
>NA|NA|TRBV30
CAWRGTTGTKTDTQYF
>NA|TRBD1|TRBV2
CASHRGPWGYTF
>NA|NA|TRBV18
CASSEAGRFGYTF
>NA|NA|TRBV7-9
CASSYPGVTGRETQYF